This passage covers 27 T cell receptor beta chains from one sample sequenced in a study of blood T cell repertoires in COVID-19. Some clones are missing from TCRdb's copy, which holds only in-frame ones; the method was immunoSEQ multiplex PCR. The repertoire holds about 120,000 clones, with approximately 81% as singletons. Input material: peripheral blood. The source of these receptors is a man between 60 and 75 years old with acute or convalescent COVID-19.

The genes are TRBV2 and TRBJ2-5, with TRBD2 identical over 7 bases. Losses at the gene ends were 7 bases for V and 5 bases for J; bases not matched to a gene: 7. Germline V CDR1 and CDR2: SNHLY, FYNNEI. This CDR3 has 13 residues. CDR3 sequence reads: CASTLTSKETQYF. The CDR3 nucleotides read TGTGCCAGCACGTTGACTAGCAAGGAGACCCAGTACTTC.

The CDR3 sequence is CASIKGQVLVGAEAFF. The DNA for the CDR3 is TGTGCCAGTATAAAAGGACAGGTTCTCGTAGGGGCTGAAGCTTTCTTT. The chain combines TRBV19 with TRBJ1-1, with TRBD1 matching 7 bases. Germline V gene lookup returns CDR1 LNHDA and CDR2 SQIVND (reference sequence). The V gene end was trimmed by 7 bases and the J gene end by 6 bases; junction bases not matched to a gene: 17. The CDR3 is 16 amino acids.

This chain links TRBV25-1 with TRBJ2-1, with 7 bases identical to TRBD2. J gave up 2 bases and V 4 bases, and 2 bases lay outside the gene matches. CDR1 and CDR2 from the germline V gene are MGHDK and SYGVNS. This CDR3 contains 14 residues. The CDR3 DNA is TGTGCCAGCAGTGGGGAGGGAACCTACAATGAGCAGTTCTTC. Its translation is CASSGEGTYNEQFF.

The gene calls are TRBV27 and TRBJ2-6; the D gene is possibly TRBD1 (5 bases). V shed 5 bases and J shed 16 bases, with 21 bases lying between them. Germline values: CDR1 MNHEY, CDR2 SMNVEV (reference sequence). The CDR3 loop spans 14 amino acids. Here the CDR3 reads CASSPLVQAPVLTF. CDR3 DNA sequence: TGTGCCAGCAGTCCATTGGTACAGGCCCCCGTTCTGACTTTC.

The V gene is TRBV18, the J gene TRBJ1-2, with 7 bases matching TRBD1. The CDR3 consists of 14 residues. Trimming at V came to 3 bases and at J to 3 bases, leaving 4 bases not matched to a gene. CDR1 is KGHSH and CDR2 is LQKENI in the germline V gene. This CDR3 reads CASSPPTGYYGYTF. Written as DNA, the CDR3 is TGTGCCAGCTCACCTCCGACAGGGTACTATGGCTACACCTTC.

The chain joins TRBV24-1 to TRBJ1-6, with D possibly being TRBD1 (5 bases). Trimming stripped 0 bases from V and 2 bases from J, with 16 bases between. The CDR3 consists of 19 residues. Germline V CDR1 and CDR2: KGHDR, SFDVKD. In nucleotides, the CDR3 is TGTGCCACCAGTGATTTGCAGGGTCAGGGAAGGACCTATAATTCACCCCTCCACTTT. Encoded protein: CATSDLQGQGRTYNSPLHF.

This clone was recorded only once. The chain employs TRBV6-5 and TRBJ2-7, with 11 bases aligning to TRBD1. With V trimmed by 2 bases and J by 5 bases, 2 bases remained unmatched. There are 14 residues in the CDR3. The germline V gene has CDR1 MNHEY and CDR2 SVGAGI. As DNA, the CDR3 is TGTGCCAGCAGTTACGGACAGGGGGCCCACGAGCAGTACTTC. Translating it yields CASSYGQGAHEQYF.

The chain recombines TRBV4-1 with TRBJ1-3; 7 bases line up with TRBD1. V lost 2 bases, J lost 2 bases, and 6 bases stayed unmatched. The CDR3 is 16 amino acids. The germline CDR1 and CDR2 sequences are MGHRA and YSYEKL. The CDR3 DNA reads TGCGCCAGCAGCCAACCAGACAGGGACCCTGGAAACACCATATATTTT. Its protein is CASSQPDRDPGNTIYF.

CDR3 in amino acids: CASSRGLDYEQYF. In DNA, the CDR3 is TGTGCCAGCAGCCGGGGACTAGACTACGAGCAGTACTTC. This chain joins TRBV9 and TRBJ2-7; 8 nucleotides align to TRBD2. Trimming removed 4 bases from V and 3 bases from J; junction bases left unmatched: 3. Germline lookup yields CDR1 SGDLS and CDR2 YYNGEE. CDR3 size: 13 residues.

This clone showed up just once. J is TRBJ1-4 and V is TRBV21-1; the table's D call of TRBD1 was not tested on the DNA. TRBV21-1 corresponds to a pseudogene. CDR3 length equals 17 residues. CDR3 sequence: CASSTHPRQGGNEKLFF. As DNA, the CDR3 is TGTGCCAGCAGCACCCATCCCCGACAGGGGGGTAATGAAAAACTGTTTTTT.

The V gene is TRBV27, the J gene TRBJ2-7; 9 bases map to TRBD1. After removal of 9 bases from V and 6 bases from J, the junction contained 6 bases not matched to a gene. The germline CDR1 and CDR2 sequences are MNHEY and SMNVEV (reference sequence). This CDR3 contains 12 residues. The CDR3 loop reads CASGDREGEQYF. In nucleotides, the CDR3 is TGTGCCAGTGGGGACAGGGAGGGCGAGCAGTACTTC.

The chain uses TRBV7-8 and TRBJ2-1; 9 positions agree with TRBD2. Germline values: CDR1 SGHVS, CDR2 FQNEAQ. The CDR3 consists of 16 residues. The V gene end was trimmed by 4 bases and the J gene end by 1 base; junction bases not matched to a gene: 5. CDR3 nucleotide sequence: TGTGCCAGCAGCTCCCTTAGCGGGGGATCCTACAATGAGCAGTTCTTC. Protein: CASSSLSGGSYNEQFF. The full variable domain, completed using reference TRBV7-8 and TRBJ2-1, is GAGVSQSPRYKVAKRGQDVALRCDPISGHVSLFWYQQALGQGPEFLTYFQNEAQLDKSGLPSDRFFAERPEGSVSTLKIQRTQQEDSAVYLCASSSLSGGSYNEQFFGPGTRLTVL.

J is TRBJ2-7 and V is TRBV27; unclear D gene. CDR1 and CDR2 from the germline V gene are MNHEY and SMNVEV (reference sequence). Deletions cut 5 bases from V and 3 bases from J, with 8 bases between. CDR3 length equals 12 residues. The CDR3 region is CASSGGYYEQYF. CDR3 DNA: TGTGCCAGCAGTGGCGGTTACTACGAGCAGTACTTC.

This chain connects TRBV19 to TRBJ2-5; the D gene is possibly TRBD2 (5 bases). Looked up from germline, CDR1 is LNHDA and CDR2 is SQIVND (reference sequence). This CDR3 region has 13 residues. The V end lost 3 bases, the J end lost 5 bases, and 10 bases lay between the germline ends. CDR3 nucleotide sequence: TGTGCCAGTAGTATTTCGGGGTCGGAGACCCAGTACTTC. Translating gives CASSISGSETQYF.

The chain combines TRBV7-2 with TRBJ2-5; 8 bases agree with TRBD1. The CDR3 loop spans 14 amino acids. J lost 4 bases, V lost 5 bases, and 6 bases had no gene match. The germline gives CDR1 SGHTA, CDR2 FQGNSA. The CDR3 nucleotides read TGTGCCAGCAGCCCGGGACAGGTGGGAGAGACCCAGTACTTC. Translation: CASSPGQVGETQYF.

This chain uses TRBV19 with TRBJ2-7; 9 nucleotides match TRBD1. From germline, CDR1 is LNHDA and CDR2 SQIVND (reference sequence). The CDR3 is made up of 14 amino acids. V dropped 7 bases and J dropped 6; count of bases not matched to a gene: 10. The CDR3 here is CASKGGQGEFEQYF. Here the CDR3 DNA reads TGTGCCAGTAAGGGGGGACAGGGTGAATTCGAGCAGTACTTC.

As concerns this clone: An end of the junction differs from the germline gene, which may be a read error. CDR3 residues: CASCLSGTVAYEQYF. CDR3 coding DNA: TGTGCCAGCTGCTTGTCCGGGACAGTCGCCTACGAGCAGTACTTC. The chain employs TRBV7-8 and TRBJ2-7; 7 bases are a match to TRBD1. The CDR3 is 15 amino acids. In germline, CDR1 is SGHVS, CDR2 FQNEAQ.

The chain links TRBV27 to TRBJ2-3, with 10 bases identical to TRBD2. CDR1 is MNHEY and CDR2 is SMNVEV in the germline V gene (reference sequence). CDR3 length equals 14 residues. Germline trimming cut 5 bases from V and 3 bases from J; bases unmatched to any gene: 2. CDR3 bases: TGTGCCAGCAGTCTAGCGGGAGTGACAGATACGCAGTATTTT. This codes for CASSLAGVTDTQYF.

The chain has TRBV4-2 and TRBJ1-2; a possible D gene is TRBD1 (6 bases). The CDR3 is 15 residues long. V lost 2 bases and J lost 4, with 14 bases in between. Germline V lookup: CDR1 LGHNA, CDR2 YNFKEQ. The CDR3 is CASSQPSDSSYGYTF. The CDR3 region has the DNA TGTGCCAGCAGCCAACCCTCGGACAGCTCCTATGGCTACACCTTC.

The V and J genes are TRBV5-1 and TRBJ2-5, with D perhaps TRBD2 (5 bases). CDR1 and CDR2 (germline): SGHRS, YFSETQ. Trimming took 5 bases from V and 2 from J, leaving 19 bases between them. This CDR3 comprises 16 residues. The CDR3: CASRSWGAQLQETQYF. CDR3 nucleotide sequence: TGCGCCAGCAGAAGTTGGGGAGCGCAGTTGCAAGAGACCCAGTACTTC.

The V and J genes are TRBV11-2 and TRBJ1-2; perhaps TRBD1 as D (5 bases). V was shortened by 5 bases and J by 2 bases, with 9 bases between the two germline ends. The V gene's germline CDR1 is SGHAT and CDR2 FQNNGV. This CDR3 region has 13 residues. The CDR3 nucleotides are TGTGCCAGCAGCCCTGCAGGGAACTATGGCTACACCTTC. It codes for CASSPAGNYGYTF.

This CDR3 is CAGSDRGAYEQYF. CDR3 DNA sequence: TGTGCCGGGTCGGACAGGGGGGCCTACGAGCAGTACTTC. The chain uses TRBV28 and TRBJ2-7; 10 nucleotides line up with TRBD1. With 11 bases clipped from V and 2 bases from J, the junction kept 6 bases outside the gene matches. This CDR3 spans 13 amino acids. Germline-derived CDR1 and CDR2 are MDHEN and SYDVKM.

The chain combines TRBV7-2 with TRBJ1-2; perhaps TRBD1 as D (6 bases). The CDR3 is 16 residues long. Deletions cut 6 bases from V and 4 bases from J, with 21 bases between. Per the germline V gene, CDR1 is SGHTA and CDR2 is FQGNSA. CDR3 amino acids: CASRPRNRERTYGYTF. CDR3 in DNA: TGTGCCAGCAGGCCTAGGAACAGGGAAAGGACCTATGGCTACACCTTC.

DNA for the CDR3: TGTGCCAGCAGCGATATATCAGAGGAAAGGGCTTTCTTT. This codes for CASSDISEERAFF. V gene TRBV28 combines with J gene TRBJ1-1, with D uncertain. The ends were cut back, 6 bases at V and 11 bases at J, with 19 bases in the middle. The CDR3 is made up of 13 amino acids. The V gene's germline CDR1 is MDHEN and CDR2 SYDVKM.

Concerning this clone: Other DNA sequences within the sample encode an identical CDR3. This sequence joins TRBV4-3 and TRBJ2-7, with D perhaps matching TRBD1 (6 bases). Between the trimmed V and J ends, which lost 0 bases and 4 bases, there was a span of 7 bases. CDR1 is LGHNA and CDR2 is YSLEER in the germline V gene. CDR3 length: 13 amino acids. CDR3: CASSQDRGYEQYF. CDR3 nucleotide sequence: TGCGCCAGCAGCCAAGATAGGGGGTACGAGCAGTACTTC.

The chain recombines TRBV4-1 with TRBJ2-1, with a weak D call TRBD1 (6 bases). The V and J ends lost 5 bases and 5 bases respectively, with 13 bases between them. CDR1 is MGHRA and CDR2 is YSYEKL in the germline V gene. The CDR3 extends over 14 amino acids. The CDR3 nucleotides read TGCGCCAGCAGCTTCAACGAGGGGGACAATGAGCAGTTCTTC. It yields the protein CASSFNEGDNEQFF.

The CDR3 DNA is TGTGCCAGTAGTCTTAGCGGGAGGGAGGGTGAGCAGTTCTTC. Its protein product is CASSLSGREGEQFF. This chain joins TRBV19 and TRBJ2-1; 11 nucleotides align to TRBD2. Germline V lookup: CDR1 LNHDA, CDR2 SQIVND (reference sequence). V was pared by 5 bases and J by 9 bases, with 6 bases of the junction left unmatched. This CDR3 comprises 14 residues.